This T cell receptor beta chain comes out of a study of cytomegalovirus exposure and HLA in healthy donors. Germline assignment: CDR1 MGHRA and CDR2 YSYEKL. V lost 1 base, J lost 7 bases, and 14 bases lay in between. This CDR3 contains 15 residues. About this clone itself: The antigen is undetermined.

General study results and limits: Rarity marked most TCR sequences, yet some public TCRs occurred in many donors. The tendency of first-cohort TCR clusters to co-occur in the 90 to 150 validation repertoires was the finding of a later analysis.

TCRdb keeps only in-frame clones here, not all; method: immunoSEQ multiplex PCR. The table records 220,000 or so clones, 75% to 90% of them present only once. The donors were in the 120-subject validation cohort, distinct from the roughly 720-subject first cohort. The rearrangement joins TRBV4-1 to TRBJ1-5; a possible D gene is TRBD1 (5 bases). Specimen: PBMCs. This receptor was taken from a woman aged 25-40 years in good health and CMV-seropositive. CDR3 sequence: CASSQVGGVWQPQHF. The CDR3 nucleotides read TGCGCCAGCAGCCAAGTCGGGGGTGTCTGGCAGCCCCAGCATTTT.